The entry that follows covers one T cell receptor (beta chain) sequence. One base separates it from a far larger clone, so it is likely a read error. This same CDR3 is encoded by further DNA sequences in the sample. The data belong to a study of shared clonotypes between healthy human individuals. Per the original methods: Sequence data from immunoSEQ were junction-only and lacked quality scores; consequently, filtering differed. The data were produced by immunoSEQ multiplex PCR, yet TCRdb's version contains in-frame clones alone and is incomplete. V and J calls and clone size come straight from that table; D and trimming were deduced from the DNA. The profile shows around 500,000 clones, 81% of them singletons. The CDR3 runs to 15 residues. V was trimmed by 4 bases and J by 2 bases, leaving 15 bases between them. The germline V gene encodes CDR1 SGHDT and CDR2 YYEEEE.

The genes are TRBV5-6 and TRBJ2-5; no clear D. This receptor was identified in a woman aged 35 to 49 in good health. Some clones in this sample may be carry-over from other donors' samples. The sample consisted of PBMCs. CDR3 sequence: CASSPVGRVQETQYF. CDR3 nucleotides: TGTGCCAGCAGCCCTGTGGGAAGGGTGCAAGAGACCCAGTACTTC.